Shown below are 24 T cell receptor beta chains from a single sample sequenced in a study of cytomegalovirus exposure and HLA in healthy donors. The PCR had 60 Vbeta and 13 Jbeta primers. TCRdb's copy holds only in-frame clones and misses some; the assay was immunoSEQ multiplex PCR. Altogether about 98,000 clones are present, approximately 70% being singletons, with the ten largest covering under 2.5%. The sequencing sample was made of PBMCs. The receptors here all came from a man aged 45-65 years in good health and CMV-seronegative.

This sequence joins TRBV5-1 and TRBJ1-5; D perhaps matches TRBD1 (6 bases). CDR1 and CDR2 from the germline V gene are SGHRS and YFSETQ. The CDR3 consists of 15 residues. Trimming pared 5 bases from V and 6 bases from J, leaving 18 bases between. This CDR3 is CASSYGDTGTQPQHF. CDR3 sequence (DNA): TGCGCCAGCAGTTACGGGGATACAGGGACTCAGCCCCAGCATTTT.

This clone has more than one count but fewer than ten. This rearrangement joins TRBV12-5 to TRBJ2-7; 7 positions agree with TRBD1. The CDR3 covers 14 residues. V was clipped by 9 bases and J by 0 bases; unmatched bases: 8. CDR1 and CDR2 from the germline V gene are LGHNT and FRNRAP. Written as DNA, the CDR3 is TGTGCTAGAAGTCGACAGGGTAACTCCTACGAGCAGTACTTC. Protein: CARSRQGNSYEQYF.

V gene TRBV30 combines with J gene TRBJ1-1, with 11 bases fitting TRBD1. CDR1 is GTSNPN and CDR2 is SVGIG in the germline V gene (reference sequence). Losses at the gene ends were 1 base for V and 4 bases for J; bases not matched to a gene: 2. The CDR3 spans 14 residues. The CDR3 protein is CAWSGTGGVTEAFF. The CDR3 DNA follows: TGTGCCTGGAGTGGGACAGGGGGCGTCACTGAAGCTTTCTTT. Using reference TRBV30 and TRBJ1-1 for the parts outside the CDR3, the full variable domain is SQTIHQWPATLVQPVGSPLSLECTVEGTSNPNLYWYRQAAGRGLQLLFYSVGIGQISSEVPQNLSASRPQDRQFILSSKKLLLSDSGFYLCAWSGTGGVTEAFFGQGTRLTVV.

The chain uses TRBV6-6 and TRBJ1-5; 8 bases align to TRBD1. The CDR3 totals 14 residues. From germline, CDR1 is MNHNY and CDR2 SVGAGI (reference sequence). With V trimmed by 6 bases and J by 11 bases, 12 bases remained unmatched. In nucleotides, the CDR3 is TGTGCCAGCAGCCAAAAAGGACAGGGCGAGTCCCAGCATTTT. Its protein is CASSQKGQGESQHF.

This chain's CDR3 is CASSGTSGGLDTQYF. The CDR3 region has the DNA TGTGCCAGCAGCGGAACTAGCGGGGGTTTAGATACGCAGTATTTT. The chain recombines TRBV7-9 with TRBJ2-3; 11 positions agree with TRBD2. Germline trimming cut 5 bases from V and 5 bases from J; bases unmatched to any gene: 6. The CDR3 is 15 residues long. Germline V gives CDR1 SEHNR, CDR2 FQNEAQ (reference sequence).

The chain carries TRBV4-2 and TRBJ2-5; 11 bases fit TRBD2. Looked up from germline, CDR1 is LGHNA and CDR2 is YNFKEQ. The length of the CDR3 is 18 residues. With 0 bases clipped from V and 3 bases from J, the junction kept 9 bases outside the gene matches. Here the CDR3 reads CASSQESGTSGHEETQYF. CDR3 in DNA: TGTGCCAGCAGCCAAGAATCCGGGACTAGCGGCCATGAAGAGACCCAGTACTTC.

V gene TRBV2 combines with J gene TRBJ2-3; maybe TRBD1 (5 bases). Deletions cut 2 bases from V and 0 bases from J, with 9 bases between. CDR3 length equals 15 residues. CDR1 is SNHLY, CDR2 FYNNEI, per germline. The CDR3 region has the DNA TGTGCCAGCAGTGAAACGACAGCAAGCACAGATACGCAGTATTTT. It is translated as CASSETTASTDTQYF.

A word on this clone: Within the sample, other DNA sequences also encode this same CDR3. The chain uses TRBV9 and TRBJ2-5; D may be TRBD2 (5 bases). Trimming cost V 0 bases and J 5 bases, with 8 bases left between them. Germline-derived CDR1 and CDR2 are SGDLS and YYNGEE. This CDR3 is built from 13 residues. The CDR3 DNA sequence: TGTGCCAGCAGCGTAGGAGGGAAGGAGACCCAGTACTTC. Protein product: CASSVGGKETQYF.

The V gene is TRBV6-1, the J gene TRBJ2-1; 7 bases match TRBD2. CDR1 MNHNS and CDR2 SASEGT come from the germline V gene. The CDR3 totals 14 residues. With 7 bases clipped from V and 5 bases from J, the junction kept 8 bases outside the gene matches. CDR3 loop: CASTAGWGHNEQFF. As DNA, the CDR3 is TGTGCCAGCACAGCGGGGTGGGGTCACAATGAGCAGTTCTTC.

The chain carries TRBV10-1 and TRBJ2-3; 8 nucleotides match TRBD2. The CDR3 sequence is 16 residues long. The trim removed 0 bases at V and 1 base at J, leaving 3 bases unmatched. Germline V CDR1 and CDR2: WNHNN, SYGVQD (reference sequence). Written as DNA, the CDR3 is TGCGCCAGCAGTGAGTCGACCGGGGGGGGCACAGATACGCAGTATTTT. Translating gives CASSESTGGGTDTQYF.

The chain combines TRBV6-6 with TRBJ2-7, with 7 bases that match TRBD1. CDR1 is MNHNY and CDR2 is SVGAGI in the germline V gene (reference sequence). The CDR3 is 13 amino acids. V dropped 6 bases and J dropped 0; count of bases not matched to a gene: 2. Written as DNA, the CDR3 is TGTGCCAGCAGATCAGGGGGCTCCTACGAGCAGTACTTC. Translation: CASRSGGSYEQYF.

The genes are TRBV28 and TRBJ1-5; D remains ambiguous. Germline CDR1 is MDHEN and CDR2 is SYDVKM. This CDR3 has 15 residues. The V end was cut by 7 bases, the J end by 0 bases, with 13 bases between. CDR3 nucleotides: TGTGCCAGCAACCCCCCCGGGAATAGCAATCAGCCCCAGCATTTT. Protein: CASNPPGNSNQPQHF.

The V and J genes are TRBV4-3 and TRBJ1-1, with D hard to call. V was trimmed by 6 bases and J by 3 bases, leaving 17 bases between them. CDR3 size: 15 residues. Germline CDR1 LGHNA, CDR2 YSLEER. Here the CDR3 DNA reads TGCGCCAGCAGTGACGTGGCCCCGGGTCACACTGAAGCTTTCTTT. Protein product: CASSDVAPGHTEAFF.

The V and J genes are TRBV5-1 and TRBJ2-1; TRBD2 aligns across 11 bases. The V gene's germline CDR1 is SGHRS and CDR2 YFSETQ. J was trimmed by 7 bases and V by 0 bases; bases with no gene match: 6. There are 16 residues in the CDR3. The CDR3 loop is CASSLDSSGGWNEQFF. CDR3 DNA sequence: TGCGCCAGCAGCTTGGACTCTAGCGGGGGGTGGAATGAGCAGTTCTTC. Full variable domain (remainder filled in from reference TRBV5-1 and TRBJ2-1): KAGVTQTPRYLIKTRGQQVTLSCSPISGHRSVSWYQQTPGQGLQFLFEYFSETQRNKGNFPGRFSGRQFSNSRSEMNVSTLELGDSALYLCASSLDSSGGWNEQFFGPGTRLTVL.

The chain couples TRBV5-4 to TRBJ2-3; 16 bases fit TRBD2. Trimming took 2 bases from V and 4 from J; bases not matched to a gene: 1. The CDR3 is made up of 16 amino acids. Germline V lookup: CDR1 SGHNT, CDR2 YYREEE (reference sequence). In nucleotides, the CDR3 is TGTGCCAGCAGCTTCGGGACTAGCGGGGGGGCAGATACGCAGTATTTT. Protein sequence: CASSFGTSGGADTQYF.

This sequence joins TRBV19 and TRBJ2-7, with D possibly being TRBD1 (5 bases). The V gene's germline CDR1 is LNHDA and CDR2 SQIVND (reference sequence). This CDR3 is 14 amino acids long. Trimming stripped 1 base from V and 3 bases from J, with 10 bases between. CDR3 nucleotides: TGTGCCAGTAGTATAGTGGCGCAGGGCTACGAGCAGTACTTC. Protein product: CASSIVAQGYEQYF.

The gene calls are TRBV18 and TRBJ1-2, with 7 bases identical to TRBD1. CDR1 KGHSH and CDR2 LQKENI come from the germline V gene. V lost 2 bases and J lost 8; bases outside the gene matches: 2. This CDR3 is built from 12 residues. CDR3 coding DNA: TGTGCCAGCTCACCAACAGGGGAAGGCTACACCTTC. Translation gives CASSPTGEGYTF.

This clone was seen a single time. The chain is built from TRBV12-5 and TRBJ1-5; no clear D. V lost 2 bases, J lost 0 bases, and 8 bases lay in between. CDR1 and CDR2 (germline): LGHNT, FRNRAP. CDR3 size: 15 residues. The CDR3 nucleotides read TGTGCTAGTGGTTTGATACCGGGTAGCAATCAGCCCCAGCATTTT. Protein product: CASGLIPGSNQPQHF.

CDR3 loop: CASSPGSSLRETQYF. Written as DNA, the CDR3 is TGTGCCAGCAGCCCGGGATCGTCGCTGCGAGAGACCCAGTACTTC. The chain recombines TRBV7-3 with TRBJ2-5; D possibly corresponds to TRBD2 (5 bases). Germline V lookup: CDR1 SGHTA, CDR2 FQGTGA. The V and J ends lost 5 bases and 4 bases respectively, with 17 bases between them. CDR3 length: 15 amino acids.

This clone has a handful of counts. The CDR3 bases are TGTGCCAGTAGTATCAACAGCGGCCTCTCTGGAAACACCATATATTTT. Encoded protein: CASSINSGLSGNTIYF. This chain joins TRBV19 and TRBJ1-3; no clear D. Trimming took off 3 bases at V and 0 bases at J, with 12 bases between the two ends. Germline V gene lookup returns CDR1 LNHDA and CDR2 SQIVND (reference sequence). CDR3 length: 16 residues.

The CDR3 nucleotides read TGTGCCAGCAGCCGTGTCGGCGGGACAGGGGGTATCAATGAGCAGTTCTTC. This encodes CASSRVGGTGGINEQFF. The V and J genes are TRBV7-9 and TRBJ2-1; 11 bases are a match to TRBD1. Losses at the gene ends were 5 bases for V and 6 bases for J; bases not matched to a gene: 12. The CDR3 consists of 17 residues. From germline, CDR1 is SEHNR and CDR2 FQNEAQ (reference sequence). The entire variable domain, with the rest obtained from reference TRBV7-9 and TRBJ2-1, is as follows: DTGVSQNPRHKITKRGQNVTFRCDPISEHNRLYWYRQTLGQGPEFLTYFQNEAQLEKSRLLSDRFSAERPKGSFSTLEIQRTEQGDSAMYLCASSRVGGTGGINEQFFGPGTRLTVL.

This clone was seen once. The chain carries TRBV2 and TRBJ2-5; 7 bases fit TRBD2. CDR3 length equals 14 residues. The ends lost 7 bases at V and 1 base at J; junction bases unmatched: 6. Per germline, CDR1 SNHLY and CDR2 FYNNEI. Written as DNA, the CDR3 is TGTGCCAGCAAACCCCGACTAGCCCAAGAGACCCAGTACTTC. Protein sequence: CASKPRLAQETQYF.

J is TRBJ2-1 and V is TRBV14, with 8 bases matching TRBD2. The J segment lost 0 bases and the V segment lost 0 bases, leaving 4 bases of the junction unmatched. Germline V lookup: CDR1 SGHDN, CDR2 FVKESK. CDR3 length equals 17 residues. This CDR3 is CASSQEGLARSYNEQFF. The CDR3 nucleotides are TGTGCCAGCAGCCAAGAAGGACTAGCCCGCTCCTACAATGAGCAGTTCTTC.

This chain's CDR3 is CASSFQTGGAEAFF. CDR3 in DNA: TGTGCCAGCAGCTTTCAGACAGGGGGCGCTGAAGCTTTCTTT. V and J are TRBV5-4 and TRBJ1-1, with 10 positions matching TRBD1. The CDR3 extends over 14 amino acids. V lost 2 bases, J lost 6 bases, and 4 bases stayed unmatched. Germline V CDR1 and CDR2: SGHNT, YYREEE (reference sequence). Based on the CDR3 plus reference TRBV5-4 and TRBJ1-1, the full variable domain is ETGVTQSPTHLIKTRGQQVTLRCSSQSGHNTVSWYQQALGQGPQFIFQYYREEENGRGNFPPRFSGLQFPNYSSELNVNALELDDSALYLCASSFQTGGAEAFFGQGTRLTVV.